Listed here are 13 T cell receptor beta chains from one sample, sequenced in a study of blood T cell repertoires in COVID-19. Here immunoSEQ multiplex PCR was the method, and the copy in TCRdb shows in-frame clones only, minus some. The data contain 55,000 to 90,000 clones, roughly 91% of them seen just once; the ten biggest clones take up 1.1% to 1.5%. Sequenced input: peripheral blood. The source is a human donor in a cohort sampled during active COVID-19.

The genes are TRBV7-3 and TRBJ2-2; D is undetermined. Germline V gene sequence: CDR1 SGHTA, CDR2 FQGTGA. This CDR3 is built from 14 residues. Trimming removed 2 bases from V and 5 bases from J, with 9 bases in between. This CDR3 is CASSLSAVTGELFF. CDR3 sequence (DNA): TGTGCCAGCAGCTTATCCGCGGTTACCGGGGAGCTGTTTTTT.

The gene calls are TRBV4-2 and TRBJ2-7, with TRBD2 identical over 8 bases. The CDR3 contains 18 residues. With 2 bases clipped from V and 0 bases from J, the junction kept 12 bases outside the gene matches. Germline loops: CDR1 LGHNA, CDR2 YNFKEQ. As DNA, the CDR3 is TGTGCCAGCAGCCAATATTGGGAGACTAGCGCTTCCTCCTACGAGCAGTACTTC. It is translated as CASSQYWETSASSYEQYF.

The gene calls are TRBV6-4 and TRBJ1-3, with no clear D. This CDR3 is built from 18 residues. Per the germline V gene, CDR1 is MRHNA and CDR2 is SNTAGT. Trimming took 9 bases from V and 0 from J, leaving 24 bases between them. The CDR3, as DNA: TGTGCCAGGCCCACGAGGGAGCCGGCTCCCCACTCTGGAAACACCATATATTTT. Encoded protein: CARPTREPAPHSGNTIYF.

The rearrangement joins TRBV29-1 to TRBJ1-1, with 8 bases lining up with TRBD1. The germline gives CDR1 SQVTM, CDR2 ANQGSEA. This CDR3 contains 13 residues. Germline trimming cut 7 bases from V and 1 base from J; bases unmatched to any gene: 5. CDR3 in DNA: TGCAGCGCTCCTGGGACAGGGAACACTGAAGCTTTCTTT. As protein: CSAPGTGNTEAFF.

The genes are TRBV4-2 and TRBJ1-2; D is perhaps TRBD1 (6 bases). V dropped 1 base and J dropped 1 base, with 10 bases sitting between them. The V gene's germline CDR1 is LGHNA and CDR2 YNFKEQ. The CDR3 is 15 amino acids. As DNA, the CDR3 is TGTGCCAGCAGCCAAGGAGACAGGCTTAACTATGGCTACACCTTC. Residues: CASSQGDRLNYGYTF.

This sequence joins TRBV13 and TRBJ2-3, with TRBD2 matching 11 bases. The CDR3 is 14 residues long. Germline lookup yields CDR1 PRHDT and CDR2 FYEKMQ (reference sequence). J lost 8 bases, V lost 7 bases, and 8 bases had no gene match. CDR3 in DNA: TGTGCCAGCACCACTAGCGGGAGTAAGGGTACGCAGTATTTT. Encoded protein: CASTTSGSKGTQYF. Full variable domain (remainder filled in from reference TRBV13 and TRBJ2-3): AAGVIQSPRHLIKEKRETATLKCYPIPRHDTVYWYQQGPGQDPQFLISFYEKMQSDKGSIPDRFSAQQFSDYHSELNMSSLELGDSALYFCASTTSGSKGTQYFGPGTRLTVL.

The chain has TRBV4-2 and TRBJ2-7, with 7 bases matching TRBD2. V lost 1 base, J lost 0 bases, and 6 bases stayed unmatched. The CDR3 sequence is 16 residues long. Per germline, CDR1 LGHNA and CDR2 YNFKEQ. The chain's CDR3 is CASSQASSGSSYEQYF. The CDR3 coding sequence is TGTGCCAGCAGCCAAGCTTCTAGCGGTAGCTCCTACGAGCAGTACTTC.

This clone was seen once. This chain uses TRBV24-1 with TRBJ1-2; 7 bases match TRBD1. The CDR3 covers 15 residues. Germline V gene lookup returns CDR1 KGHDR and CDR2 SFDVKD. The V gene end was trimmed by 9 bases and the J gene end by 2 bases; junction bases not matched to a gene: 11. The CDR3 DNA follows: TGTGCCACCCAAAGTACTCGGACAGGCAACTATGGCTACACCTTC. It specifies CATQSTRTGNYGYTF.

This chain connects TRBV7-9 to TRBJ2-2; 11 bases are a match to TRBD2. J gave up 3 bases and V 5 bases, and 5 bases lay outside the gene matches. Germline CDR1 and CDR2: SEHNR and FQNEAQ (reference sequence). CDR3 length: 16 residues. The CDR3 sequence: CASSGTSGSYTGELFF. The CDR3 DNA sequence: TGTGCCAGCAGCGGCACTAGCGGGAGTTACACCGGGGAGCTGTTTTTT.

The chain couples TRBV7-9 to TRBJ2-1; no clear D. In germline, CDR1 is SEHNR, CDR2 FQNEAQ (reference sequence). V was pared by 1 base and J by 8 bases, with 6 bases between. This CDR3 has 12 residues. The CDR3, as DNA: TGTGCCAGCAGCTTAGTACTCCATGAGCAGTTCTTC. Translated, it gives CASSLVLHEQFF.

This clone appeared once. The chain's CDR3 is CASSLSGVNNYGYTF. The CDR3 DNA sequence: TGTGCCAGCAGCTTATCGGGGGTTAATAACTATGGCTACACCTTC. J is TRBJ1-2 and V is TRBV7-3; TRBD1 might be the D (5 bases). CDR1 and CDR2 from the germline V gene are SGHTA and FQGTGA. V lost 2 bases and J 1 base, leaving 11 bases between the germline ends. The CDR3 sequence is 15 residues long.

The J gene is TRBJ2-6, the V gene TRBV5-1, with TRBD2 identical over 11 bases. Germline CDR1 reads SGHRS; CDR2 reads YFSETQ. The CDR3 contains 18 residues. J gave up 0 bases and V 4 bases, and 6 bases lay outside the gene matches. In DNA form, the CDR3 reads TGCGCCAGCAGCGCGATACTAGCGGGGGACTCTGGGGCCAACGTCCTGACTTTC. Translating it yields CASSAILAGDSGANVLTF.

The V gene is TRBV11-2, the J gene TRBJ2-2, with D maybe TRBD2 (5 bases). Germline V gives CDR1 SGHAT, CDR2 FQNNGV. The V gene lost 5 bases and the J gene lost 2 bases, with 9 bases spanning the gap. The CDR3 runs 14 residues. The CDR3 spells CASSPRTNTGELFF. Written as DNA, the CDR3 is TGTGCCAGCAGCCCACGGACTAACACCGGGGAGCTGTTTTTT.